Listed below are T cell receptor beta chains from one sample, sequenced in a study of cytotoxic CD8 clonotypes in ibrutinib-treated CLL. Generated by immunoSEQ multiplex PCR, the TCRdb table keeps only in-frame clones and is missing some. The sample yields 10,000 to 15,000 clones, 62% seen once. The material was PBMCs, obtained before ibrutinib treatment. These receptors were obtained from a human donor with chronic lymphocytic leukemia. Each CDR3 is given with its conserved first and last residue. Fields, in order: J gene, V gene, D gene, clone size, CDR3 DNA, CDR3 protein. D genes are given only for firm matches. Clone size, where shown, is once, few, many, or a class for clones that have expanded.

J gene: TRBJ2-2
V gene: TRBV9
D gene: TRBD1
clone size: few
CDR3 DNA: TGTGCCAGCAGCCCCAGGTCGGGACAGGGAACTACCGGGGAGCTGTTTTTT
CDR3 protein: CASSPRSGQGTTGELFF

J gene: TRBJ1-4
V gene: TRBV7-9
D gene: TRBD1
clone size: -
CDR3 DNA: TGTGCCAGCAGCGCCTACAGGGGAGGGAATGAAAAACTGTTTTTT
CDR3 protein: CASSAYRGGNEKLFF

J gene: TRBJ1-2
V gene: TRBV6-6
D gene: TRBD1
clone size: -
CDR3 DNA: TGTGCCAGCAGTAGAGACAGGGGGCTTGGCTATGGCTACACCTTC
CDR3 protein: CASSRDRGLGYGYTF

J gene: TRBJ1-1
V gene: TRBV11-2
D gene: TRBD1
clone size: -
CDR3 DNA: TGTGCCAGCAGCTTAGGGACAGGGGTTTGGGGGAACACTGAAGCTTTCTTT
CDR3 protein: CASSLGTGVWGNTEAFF

J gene: TRBJ2-7
V gene: TRBV15
D gene: TRBD1
clone size: once
CDR3 DNA: TGTGCCACCAGCAGAGGTGACAGGGGTAATTTTGGGCAGTACTTC
CDR3 protein: CATSRGDRGNFGQYF

J gene: TRBJ2-2
V gene: TRBV10-1
D gene: TRBD2
clone size: -
CDR3 DNA: TGCGCCAGCAGTGGAGTCCTAGCGGGGAAGAACACCGGGGAGCTGTTTTTT
CDR3 protein: CASSGVLAGKNTGELFF

J gene: TRBJ1-1
V gene: TRBV19
D gene: -
clone size: -
CDR3 DNA: TGTGCCAGTAGTATCCAAGGGGAGATTACTGAAGCTTTCTTT
CDR3 protein: CASSIQGEITEAFF

J gene: TRBJ2-1
V gene: TRBV30
D gene: TRBD1
clone size: -
CDR3 DNA: TGTGCCTGGAGTGAGAGACAGGGTGAGCAGTTCTTC
CDR3 protein: CAWSERQGEQFF

J gene: TRBJ2-7
V gene: TRBV7-8
D gene: TRBD2
clone size: -
CDR3 DNA: TGTGCCAGCAGCTCCCGGGAGGCTACGTTGCAGTACTTC
CDR3 protein: CASSSREATLQYF

J gene: TRBJ2-5
V gene: TRBV5-1
D gene: -
clone size: -
CDR3 DNA: TGCGCCAGCAGTTCGTTGTTGGGGGGTGAAGAGACCCAGTACTTC
CDR3 protein: CASSSLLGGEETQYF

J gene: TRBJ2-7
V gene: TRBV27
D gene: TRBD1
clone size: -
CDR3 DNA: TGTGCCAGCAGTACACAGGGGTGGGAGCAGTACTTC
CDR3 protein: CASSTQGWEQYF

J gene: TRBJ1-2
V gene: TRBV30
D gene: TRBD1
clone size: -
CDR3 DNA: TGTGCCTGGACTCTAGGTGGACAGGGATATGGCTACACCTTC
CDR3 protein: CAWTLGGQGYGYTF

J gene: TRBJ2-7
V gene: TRBV30
D gene: -
clone size: -
CDR3 DNA: TGTGCCTGGACCTGGGGCACCTACGAGCAGTACTTC
CDR3 protein: CAWTWGTYEQYF

J gene: TRBJ2-3
V gene: TRBV11-1
D gene: TRBD2
clone size: -
CDR3 DNA: TGTGCCAGCAGCGACCTAGCGGGGGGGCACACAGATACGCAGTATTTT
CDR3 protein: CASSDLAGGHTDTQYF

J gene: TRBJ1-6
V gene: TRBV27
D gene: -
clone size: few
CDR3 DNA: TGTGCCAGCAGTCCCATCTCAGGGTTTTCACCCCTCCACTTT
CDR3 protein: CASSPISGFSPLHF

J gene: TRBJ1-4
V gene: TRBV5-1
D gene: -
clone size: -
CDR3 DNA: TGCGCCAGCAGCTTGCGGTCCGGCCGGGGGGGCCCTAATGAAAAACTGTTTTTT
CDR3 protein: CASSLRSGRGGPNEKLFF

J gene: TRBJ2-6
V gene: TRBV2
D gene: -
clone size: -
CDR3 DNA: TGTGCCAGCAGCTGGACGGCGATCTCTGGGGCCAACGTCCTGACTTTC
CDR3 protein: CASSWTAISGANVLTF

J gene: TRBJ2-1
V gene: TRBV7-9
D gene: -
clone size: -
CDR3 DNA: TGTGCCAGCAGCTTAGAACGTGAGCAGTTCTTC
CDR3 protein: CASSLEREQFF

J gene: TRBJ1-1
V gene: TRBV5-8
D gene: TRBD1
clone size: -
CDR3 DNA: TGTGCCAGCAGCCTAGGGACAGGGGCCTTGGAAGCTTTCTTT
CDR3 protein: CASSLGTGALEAFF

J gene: TRBJ2-3
V gene: TRBV27
D gene: -
clone size: -
CDR3 DNA: TGTGCCAGCAGAGCCCAACTAAGGCTCACAGATACGCAGTATTTT
CDR3 protein: CASRAQLRLTDTQYF

J gene: TRBJ2-2
V gene: TRBV27
D gene: -
clone size: once
CDR3 DNA: TGTGCCAGCAGTCCCTACTCGAACACCGGGGAGCTGTTTTTT
CDR3 protein: CASSPYSNTGELFF

J gene: TRBJ1-4
V gene: TRBV28
D gene: TRBD1
clone size: -
CDR3 DNA: TGTGCCAGCAGTACACAGGGGGCGAATGAAAAACTGTTTTTT
CDR3 protein: CASSTQGANEKLFF

J gene: TRBJ2-3
V gene: TRBV5-1
D gene: -
clone size: -
CDR3 DNA: TGCGCCAGCAGCTCCGCGTCAGTGGATACGCAGTATTTT
CDR3 protein: CASSSASVDTQYF

J gene: TRBJ2-3
V gene: TRBV6-5
D gene: -
clone size: -
CDR3 DNA: TGTGCCAGCAGTTCTAACAGGCCAAATACGCAGTATTTT
CDR3 protein: CASSSNRPNTQYF

J gene: TRBJ2-3
V gene: TRBV7-9
D gene: -
clone size: -
CDR3 DNA: TGTGCCAGCAGCCAGGACGGTGGATCTACAGATACGCAGTATTTT
CDR3 protein: CASSQDGGSTDTQYF

J gene: TRBJ2-2
V gene: TRBV11-2
D gene: -
clone size: few
CDR3 DNA: TGTGCCAGCAGCTTAGTTACGGGGGTAAACACCGGGGAGCTGTTTTTT
CDR3 protein: CASSLVTGVNTGELFF

J gene: TRBJ1-5
V gene: TRBV7-6
D gene: -
clone size: -
CDR3 DNA: TGTGCCAGCAGCTTAGGGACAGATCAGCCCCAGCATTTT
CDR3 protein: CASSLGTDQPQHF

J gene: TRBJ1-2
V gene: TRBV25-1
D gene: -
clone size: -
CDR3 DNA: TGTGCCAGCAGTGAATCGGTGAGATCCTATGGCTACACCTTC
CDR3 protein: CASSESVRSYGYTF

J gene: TRBJ2-5
V gene: TRBV7-6
D gene: -
clone size: -
CDR3 DNA: TGTGCCAGCAGCTCCAAAGAGACCCAGTACTTC
CDR3 protein: CASSSKETQYF

J gene: TRBJ1-2
V gene: TRBV9
D gene: -
clone size: few
CDR3 DNA: TGTGCCAGCAGCGTAGATGACCGAGGGGACTATGGCTACACCTTC
CDR3 protein: CASSVDDRGDYGYTF

J gene: TRBJ1-1
V gene: TRBV7-9
D gene: -
clone size: -
CDR3 DNA: TGTGCCAGCAGCTTACGGGTGGGCAGGGGGAACACTGAAGCTTTCTTT
CDR3 protein: CASSLRVGRGNTEAFF

J gene: TRBJ2-5
V gene: TRBV11-2
D gene: TRBD2
clone size: once
CDR3 DNA: TGTGCCAGCAGCTGGACTAGCGGGGGGGGCCTGGAGACCCAGTACTTC
CDR3 protein: CASSWTSGGGLETQYF

J gene: TRBJ1-2
V gene: TRBV23-1
D gene: -
clone size: -
CDR3 DNA: TGCGCCAGCAGTCCGAGTTACTCTAATAGGGTTGGCTACACCTTC
CDR3 protein: CASSPSYSNRVGYTF

J gene: TRBJ2-1
V gene: TRBV5-6
D gene: -
clone size: few
CDR3 DNA: TGTGCCAGCAGCTTGGAGGAATCAGGCCGATACAATGAGCAGTTCTTC
CDR3 protein: CASSLEESGRYNEQFF

J gene: TRBJ2-1
V gene: TRBV9
D gene: -
clone size: -
CDR3 DNA: TGTGCCAGCAGCGTTAGTCAGCGGGCCGAGCAGTTCTTC
CDR3 protein: CASSVSQRAEQFF

J gene: TRBJ2-7
V gene: TRBV6-5
D gene: TRBD2
clone size: -
CDR3 DNA: TGTGCCAGCAGTTACCAGCGGGGGGGTTACGAGCAGTACTTC
CDR3 protein: CASSYQRGGYEQYF

J gene: TRBJ2-1
V gene: TRBV5-6
D gene: TRBD2
clone size: -
CDR3 DNA: TGTGCCAGCAGCGACACGGGGGGGCCAGATGAGCAGTTCTTC
CDR3 protein: CASSDTGGPDEQFF

J gene: TRBJ2-6
V gene: TRBV6-4
D gene: -
clone size: -
CDR3 DNA: TGTGCCAGCAGTGACAGTCGGGCCTCTGGGGCCAACGTCCTGACTTTC
CDR3 protein: CASSDSRASGANVLTF

J gene: TRBJ2-3
V gene: TRBV30
D gene: TRBD2
clone size: once
CDR3 DNA: TGTGCCTGGAGTGTACTAAGTGTTCGGGGGGCAGATACGCAGTATTTT
CDR3 protein: CAWSVLSVRGADTQYF

J gene: TRBJ2-3
V gene: TRBV5-1
D gene: -
clone size: -
CDR3 DNA: TGCGCCAGCAGCTTGGTGCCGGATAGCACAGATACGCAGTATTTT
CDR3 protein: CASSLVPDSTDTQYF

J gene: TRBJ2-1
V gene: TRBV2
D gene: -
clone size: -
CDR3 DNA: TGTGCCAGCAGTGAGGACTCTTCTTGGGGTGAGCAGTTCTTC
CDR3 protein: CASSEDSSWGEQFF

J gene: TRBJ1-2
V gene: TRBV6-1
D gene: -
clone size: -
CDR3 DNA: TGTGCCAGCAGTGAAGCGGGCGACAGCCCCTATGGCTACACCTTC
CDR3 protein: CASSEAGDSPYGYTF

J gene: TRBJ2-7
V gene: TRBV19
D gene: -
clone size: few
CDR3 DNA: TGTGCCAGTAGTGAACGGACCGTCATGACCTACGAGCAGTACTTC
CDR3 protein: CASSERTVMTYEQYF

J gene: TRBJ1-2
V gene: TRBV28
D gene: -
clone size: -
CDR3 DNA: TGTGCCAGCAGTTATCAGGGGTGGGGTGACTATGGCTACACCTTC
CDR3 protein: CASSYQGWGDYGYTF

J gene: TRBJ1-5
V gene: TRBV18
D gene: -
clone size: -
CDR3 DNA: TGTGCCAGCTCCACGGGGCAGAATCAGCCCCAGCATTTT
CDR3 protein: CASSTGQNQPQHF

J gene: TRBJ1-5
V gene: TRBV28
D gene: -
clone size: -
CDR3 DNA: TGTGCCAGCAGTGTCCCTGGTCAGCCCCAGCATTTT
CDR3 protein: CASSVPGQPQHF

J gene: TRBJ2-7
V gene: TRBV11-2
D gene: -
clone size: -
CDR3 DNA: TGTGCCAGCAGCTTAGGAGGAGGGGGCAACGAGCAGTACTTC
CDR3 protein: CASSLGGGGNEQYF

J gene: TRBJ1-3
V gene: TRBV11-2
D gene: -
clone size: -
CDR3 DNA: TGTGCCAGCAGCGCTACGCGGCGAAACACCATATATTTT
CDR3 protein: CASSATRRNTIYF

J gene: TRBJ2-5
V gene: TRBV5-1
D gene: TRBD2
clone size: -
CDR3 DNA: TGCGCCAGCAGCTTGGGGGGACTAGCGGGAACTCAAGAGACCCAGTACTTC
CDR3 protein: CASSLGGLAGTQETQYF

J gene: TRBJ2-1
V gene: TRBV7-2
D gene: TRBD1
clone size: -
CDR3 DNA: TGTGCCAGCAGCTCGACCGGGACAGGGTCCTACAATGAGCAGTTCTTC
CDR3 protein: CASSSTGTGSYNEQFF

J gene: TRBJ2-7
V gene: TRBV19
D gene: TRBD2
clone size: few
CDR3 DNA: TGTGCCAGTAGTATCATCGGGGGGTACGAGCAGTACTTC
CDR3 protein: CASSIIGGYEQYF

J gene: TRBJ2-2
V gene: TRBV9
D gene: TRBD1
clone size: -
CDR3 DNA: TGTGCCAGCAGCGTACTACCTCGGACAGGTCGGAGCACCGGGGAGCTGTTTTTT
CDR3 protein: CASSVLPRTGRSTGELFF

J gene: TRBJ1-5
V gene: TRBV9
D gene: TRBD1
clone size: -
CDR3 DNA: TGTGCCAGCAGCGTAGGCGGGACAGGGGACCAGCCCCAGCATTTT
CDR3 protein: CASSVGGTGDQPQHF